This T cell receptor beta chain was identified in a study of CD8 T cells in Susac syndrome. Notes on this clonotype: Relative to the germline gene, one junction end is altered; a read error may explain this.

Reverse transcription of about 0.45 to 1 ug RNA used random hexamers. A multiplex approach, immunoSEQ multiplex PCR, amplified TCR beta CDR3 across 54 Vbeta and 13 Jbeta. One entry per CDR3 protein results from TCRdb running MiXCR on the immunoSEQ multiplex PCR reads. In the table there are roughly 120,000 distinct CDR3 sequences, about 92% of which are singletons. The CDR3 has 13 residues. Per the germline V gene, CDR1 is MNHNY and CDR2 is SVGAGI (reference sequence). CD8+ and CD4+ T cells taken from blood had their TCR beta sequenced. The multiple sclerosis controls, all treatment-naive patients, had relapsing-remitting disease that was stable or active. Through negative isolation, CD4+ and CD8+ T cells were obtained, while TEMRA cells were enriched using FACS.

The sample taken for sequencing was CD4+ T cells from PBMCs. This chain uses TRBV6-6 with TRBJ2-3, with D hard to call. The receptor's source is a human donor with multiple sclerosis. The CDR3 spells CASSYSGDLGEDF. The CDR3 DNA reads TGTGCCAGCAGTTACTCTGGGGATTTGGGTGAGGATTTT.